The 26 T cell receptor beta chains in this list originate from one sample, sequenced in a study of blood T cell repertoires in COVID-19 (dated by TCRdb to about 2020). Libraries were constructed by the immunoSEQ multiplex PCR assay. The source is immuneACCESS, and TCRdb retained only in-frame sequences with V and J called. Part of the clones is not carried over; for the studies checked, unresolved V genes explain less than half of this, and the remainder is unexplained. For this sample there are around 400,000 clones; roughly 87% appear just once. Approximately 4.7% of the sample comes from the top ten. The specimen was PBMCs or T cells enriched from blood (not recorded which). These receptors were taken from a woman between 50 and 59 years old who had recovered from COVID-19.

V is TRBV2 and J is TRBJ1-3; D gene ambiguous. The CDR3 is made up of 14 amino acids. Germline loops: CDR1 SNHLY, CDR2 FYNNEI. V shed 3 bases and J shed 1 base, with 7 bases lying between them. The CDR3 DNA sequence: TGTGCCAGCAGTGATGGGAGTTCTGGAAACACCATATATTTT. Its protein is CASSDGSSGNTIYF.

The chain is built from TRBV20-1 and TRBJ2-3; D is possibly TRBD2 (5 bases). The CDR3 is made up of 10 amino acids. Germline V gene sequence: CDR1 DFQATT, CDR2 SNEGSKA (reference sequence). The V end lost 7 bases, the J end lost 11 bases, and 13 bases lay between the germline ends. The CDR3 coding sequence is TGCAGTGTGGACTGGCATGTGCAGTATTTT. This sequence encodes CSVDWHVQYF.

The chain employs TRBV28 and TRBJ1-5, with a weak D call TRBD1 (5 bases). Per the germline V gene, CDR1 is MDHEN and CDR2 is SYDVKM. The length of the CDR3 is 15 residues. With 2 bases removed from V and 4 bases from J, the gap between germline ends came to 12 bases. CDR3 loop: CASSLAGVGNQPQHF. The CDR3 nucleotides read TGTGCCAGCAGTTTAGCGGGGGTTGGAAATCAGCCCCAGCATTTT.

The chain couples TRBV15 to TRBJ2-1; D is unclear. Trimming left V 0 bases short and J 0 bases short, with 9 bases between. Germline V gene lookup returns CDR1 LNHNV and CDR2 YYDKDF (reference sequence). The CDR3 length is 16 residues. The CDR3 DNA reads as TGTGCCACCAGCAGAGATGGAGTAGGCTCCTACAATGAGCAGTTCTTC. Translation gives CATSRDGVGSYNEQFF.

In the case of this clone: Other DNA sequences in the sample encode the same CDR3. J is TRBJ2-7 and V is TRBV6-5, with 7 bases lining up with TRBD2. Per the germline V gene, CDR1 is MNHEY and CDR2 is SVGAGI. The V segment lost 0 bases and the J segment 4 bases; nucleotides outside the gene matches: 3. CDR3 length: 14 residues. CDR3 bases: TGTGCCAGCAGTTACTCCCGGGGAGGGTACGAGCAGTACTTC. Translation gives CASSYSRGGYEQYF.

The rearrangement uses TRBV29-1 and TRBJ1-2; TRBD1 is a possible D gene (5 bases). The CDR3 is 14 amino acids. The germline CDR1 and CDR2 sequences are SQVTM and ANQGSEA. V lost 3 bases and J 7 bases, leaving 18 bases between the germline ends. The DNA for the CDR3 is TGCAGCGTTGAGGGCTTGGGCAGGGTGGGTGGCTACACCTTC. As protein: CSVEGLGRVGGYTF.

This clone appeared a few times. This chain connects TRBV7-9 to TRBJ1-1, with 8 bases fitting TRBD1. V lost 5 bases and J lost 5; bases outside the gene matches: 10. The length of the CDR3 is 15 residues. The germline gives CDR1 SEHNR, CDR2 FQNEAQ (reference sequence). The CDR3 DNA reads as TGTGCCAGCAGCCGGAAGGACAGGGAGAGAACTGAAGCTTTCTTT. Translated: CASSRKDRERTEAFF.

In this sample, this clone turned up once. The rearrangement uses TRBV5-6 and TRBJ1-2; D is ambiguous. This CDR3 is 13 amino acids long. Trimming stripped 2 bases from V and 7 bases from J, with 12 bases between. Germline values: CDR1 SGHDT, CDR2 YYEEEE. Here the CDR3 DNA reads TGTGCCAGCAGCTTAGGTGTTGGGAGTGGCTACACCTTC. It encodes CASSLGVGSGYTF.

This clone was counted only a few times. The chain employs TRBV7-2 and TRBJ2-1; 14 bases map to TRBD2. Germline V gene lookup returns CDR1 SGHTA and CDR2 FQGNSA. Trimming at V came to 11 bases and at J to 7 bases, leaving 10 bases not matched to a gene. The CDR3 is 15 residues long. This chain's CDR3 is CAGSTRTSGRNEQFF. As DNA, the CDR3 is TGTGCCGGGTCAACTAGGACTAGCGGGAGGAATGAGCAGTTCTTC.

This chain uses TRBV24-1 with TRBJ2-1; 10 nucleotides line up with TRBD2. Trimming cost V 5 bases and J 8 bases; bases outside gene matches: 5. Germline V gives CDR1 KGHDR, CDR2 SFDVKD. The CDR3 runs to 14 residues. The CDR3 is CATSGSGRSHEQFF. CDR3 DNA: TGTGCCACCAGTGGTAGCGGGAGGTCCCATGAGCAGTTCTTC.

CDR3: CAWKNQGMNTEAFF. The DNA of the CDR3 is TGTGCCTGGAAAAACCAGGGGATGAACACTGAAGCTTTCTTT. This rearrangement joins TRBV30 to TRBJ1-1, with a weak D call TRBD1 (6 bases). The V end was cut by 4 bases, the J end by 0 bases, with 12 bases between. This CDR3 contains 14 residues. The germline V gene encodes CDR1 GTSNPN and CDR2 SVGIG (reference sequence).

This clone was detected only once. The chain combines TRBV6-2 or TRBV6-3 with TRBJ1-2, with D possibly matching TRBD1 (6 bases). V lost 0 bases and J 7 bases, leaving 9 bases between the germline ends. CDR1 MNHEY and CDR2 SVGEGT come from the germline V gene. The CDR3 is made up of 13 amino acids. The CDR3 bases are TGTGCCAGCAGTTACTCGGGGGCCCGTGGCTACACCTTC. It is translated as CASSYSGARGYTF.

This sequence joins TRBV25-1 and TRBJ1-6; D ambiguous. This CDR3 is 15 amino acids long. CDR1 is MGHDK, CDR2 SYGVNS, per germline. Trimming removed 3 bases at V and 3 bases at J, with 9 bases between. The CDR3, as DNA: TGTGCCAGCAGTGAGGGAGCGCACTATAATTCACCCCTCCACTTT. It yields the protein CASSEGAHYNSPLHF.

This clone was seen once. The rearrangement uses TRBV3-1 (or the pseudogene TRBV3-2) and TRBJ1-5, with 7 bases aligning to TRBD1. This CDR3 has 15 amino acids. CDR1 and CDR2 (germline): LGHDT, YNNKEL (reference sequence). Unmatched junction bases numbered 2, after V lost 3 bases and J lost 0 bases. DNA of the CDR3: TGTGCCAGCAGCCAGAACAGGGGTAGCAATCAGCCCCAGCATTTT. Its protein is CASSQNRGSNQPQHF.

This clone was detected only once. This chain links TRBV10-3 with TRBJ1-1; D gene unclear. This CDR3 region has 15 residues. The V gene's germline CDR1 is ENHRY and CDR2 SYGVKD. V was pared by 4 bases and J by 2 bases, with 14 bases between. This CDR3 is CAISVFRDSNTEAFF. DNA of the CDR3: TGTGCCATCAGTGTTTTCCGGGATTCAAACACTGAAGCTTTCTTT.

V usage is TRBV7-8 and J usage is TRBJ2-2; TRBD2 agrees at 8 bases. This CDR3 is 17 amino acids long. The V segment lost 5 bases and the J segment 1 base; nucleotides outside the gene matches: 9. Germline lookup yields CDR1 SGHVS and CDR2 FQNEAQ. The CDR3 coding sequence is TGTGCCAGCAGCGGGCGCCGACTAGCGTTGAACACCGGGGAGCTGTTTTTT. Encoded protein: CASSGRRLALNTGELFF.

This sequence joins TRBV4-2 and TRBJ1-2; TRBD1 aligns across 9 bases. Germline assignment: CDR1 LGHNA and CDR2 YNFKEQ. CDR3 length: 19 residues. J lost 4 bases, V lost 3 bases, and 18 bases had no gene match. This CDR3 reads CASSQDLQGALVLSYGYTF. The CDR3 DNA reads TGTGCCAGCAGCCAGGATCTACAGGGGGCCTTAGTCCTAAGCTATGGCTACACCTTC.

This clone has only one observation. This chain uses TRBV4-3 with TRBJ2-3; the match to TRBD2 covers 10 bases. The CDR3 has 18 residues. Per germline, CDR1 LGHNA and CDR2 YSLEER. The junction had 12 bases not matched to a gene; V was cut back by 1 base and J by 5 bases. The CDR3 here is CASSQGIKLAGSGDTQYF. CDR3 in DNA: TGCGCCAGCAGCCAAGGAATCAAACTAGCGGGGTCGGGAGATACGCAGTATTTT.

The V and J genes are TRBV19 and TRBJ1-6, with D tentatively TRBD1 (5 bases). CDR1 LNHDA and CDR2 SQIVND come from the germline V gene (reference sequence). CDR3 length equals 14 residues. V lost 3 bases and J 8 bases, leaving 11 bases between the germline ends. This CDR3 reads CASSILGEDSPLHF. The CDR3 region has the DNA TGTGCCAGTAGTATTTTAGGGGAGGATTCACCCCTCCACTTT.

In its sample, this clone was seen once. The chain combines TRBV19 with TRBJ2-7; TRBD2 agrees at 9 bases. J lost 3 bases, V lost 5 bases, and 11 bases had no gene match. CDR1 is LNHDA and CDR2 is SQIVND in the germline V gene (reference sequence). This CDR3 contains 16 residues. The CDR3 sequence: CASSVRGAGGLYEQYF. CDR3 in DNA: TGTGCCAGTAGTGTTCGTGGAGCGGGAGGACTCTACGAGCAGTACTTC.

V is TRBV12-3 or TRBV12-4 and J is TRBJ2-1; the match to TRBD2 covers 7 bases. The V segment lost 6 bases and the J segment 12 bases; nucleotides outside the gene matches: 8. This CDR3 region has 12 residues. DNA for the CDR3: TGTGCCAGCAGCCCTATCGGGGGGTCGCAGTTCTTC. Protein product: CASSPIGGSQFF.

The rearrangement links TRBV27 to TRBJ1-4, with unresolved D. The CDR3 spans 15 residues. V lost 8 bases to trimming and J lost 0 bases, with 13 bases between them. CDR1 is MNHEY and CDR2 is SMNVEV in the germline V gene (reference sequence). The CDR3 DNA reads TGTGCCAGCTCCCGACAACTTGCAACTAATGAAAAACTGTTTTTT. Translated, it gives CASSRQLATNEKLFF. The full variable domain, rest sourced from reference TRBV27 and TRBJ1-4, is EAQVTQNPRYLITVTGKKLTVTCSQNMNHEYMSWYRQDPGLGLRQIYYSMNVEVTDKGDVPEGYKVSRKEKRNFPLILESPSPNQTSLYFCASSRQLATNEKLFFGSGTQLSVL.

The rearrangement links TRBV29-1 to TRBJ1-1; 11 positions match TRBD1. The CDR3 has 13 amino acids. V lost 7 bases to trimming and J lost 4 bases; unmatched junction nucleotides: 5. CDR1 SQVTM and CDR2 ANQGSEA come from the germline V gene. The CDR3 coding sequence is TGCAGCGGGGGACAGGGGGTTGGCACTGAAGCTTTCTTT. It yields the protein CSGGQGVGTEAFF.

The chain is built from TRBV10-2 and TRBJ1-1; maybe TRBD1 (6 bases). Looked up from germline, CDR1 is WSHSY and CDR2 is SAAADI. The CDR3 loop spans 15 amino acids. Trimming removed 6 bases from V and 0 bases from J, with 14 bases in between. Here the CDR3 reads CASRQGMLMNTEAFF. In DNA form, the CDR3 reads TGCGCCAGCAGGCAGGGGATGTTAATGAACACTGAAGCTTTCTTT.

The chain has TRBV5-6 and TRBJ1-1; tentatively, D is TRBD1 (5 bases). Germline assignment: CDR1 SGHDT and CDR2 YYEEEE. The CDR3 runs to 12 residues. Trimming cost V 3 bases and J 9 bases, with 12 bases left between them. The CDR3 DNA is TGTGCCAGCAGCTGGGCGGGGCGGCAAGCTTTCTTT. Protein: CASSWAGRQAFF.

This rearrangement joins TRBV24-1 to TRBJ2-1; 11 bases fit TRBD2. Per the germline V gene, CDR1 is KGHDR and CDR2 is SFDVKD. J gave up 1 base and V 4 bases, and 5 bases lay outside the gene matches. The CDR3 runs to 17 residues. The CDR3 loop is CATSDPTSGNSYNEQFF. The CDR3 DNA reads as TGTGCCACCAGTGACCCGACTAGCGGGAATTCCTACAATGAGCAGTTCTTC.